The 10 T cell receptor beta chains below were found in one sample sequenced in a study of blood T cell repertoires in COVID-19 (dated by TCRdb to the early 2020s). To prepare the library, the immunoSEQ multiplex PCR assay was applied. Entries here come from immuneACCESS through TCRdb and include only in-frame sequences with V and J called. Some clones fail to appear in such tables; in the studies checked, an unresolved V gene covers under half of the shortfall, and the cause of the remainder is unknown. The sample table records around 160,000 clones; around nine tenths of these occur just once. The ten most abundant clones make up 2% to 2.5% of the sample. The sequenced sample was peripheral blood. These receptors were taken from a human donor in a cohort sampled during active COVID-19.

The chain carries TRBV5-8 and TRBJ2-3; D gene uncertain. From germline, CDR1 is SGHTS and CDR2 YDEGEE. Deletions cut 4 bases from V and 0 bases from J, with 12 bases between. The CDR3 runs to 15 residues. Here the CDR3 DNA reads TGTGCCAGCAGCCTTCTGTTCGGTAGCACAGATACGCAGTATTTT. Translating gives CASSLLFGSTDTQYF.

This rearrangement joins TRBV24-1 to TRBJ2-2, with D possibly matching TRBD2 (6 bases). CDR1 and CDR2 from the germline V gene are KGHDR and SFDVKD. V gave up 0 bases and J gave up 6 bases, with 13 bases separating them. The CDR3 loop spans 16 amino acids. The CDR3 reads CATSDLFGGVAGELFF. The CDR3 bases are TGTGCCACCAGTGATTTGTTCGGGGGTGTCGCCGGGGAGCTGTTTTTT.

The J gene is TRBJ2-7, the V gene TRBV14; D is ambiguous. V gave up 2 bases and J gave up 2 bases, with 16 bases separating them. The CDR3 is 16 amino acids. CDR1 SGHDN and CDR2 FVKESK come from the germline V gene. CDR3 region: CASSQKLSRTTYEQYF. The DNA of the CDR3 is TGTGCCAGCAGCCAAAAGCTGTCCCGAACTACCTACGAGCAGTACTTC.

The CDR3 sequence is CASSSLIGGGAPEETQYF. CDR3 nucleotide sequence: TGTGCCAGCAGCTCTCTTATCGGCGGGGGGGCCCCGGAAGAGACCCAGTACTTC. The chain uses TRBV5-6 and TRBJ2-5; TRBD2 matches 9 bases. The germline V gene encodes CDR1 SGHDT and CDR2 YYEEEE. Trimming cost V 3 bases and J 3 bases; bases outside gene matches: 15. There are 18 residues in the CDR3.

The chain combines TRBV6-5 with TRBJ2-2; TRBD2 might be the D (6 bases). The CDR3 contains 13 residues. Trimming took off 11 bases at V and 5 bases at J, with 15 bases between the two ends. The germline V gene encodes CDR1 MNHEY and CDR2 SVGAGI. The CDR3 DNA follows: TGTGCCGCCAAGGAGGGATTAACCGGGGAGCTGTTTTTT. As protein: CAAKEGLTGELFF.

The J gene is TRBJ1-5, the V gene TRBV6-2 or TRBV6-3; a possible D gene is TRBD1 (6 bases). With 6 bases removed from V and 4 bases from J, the gap between germline ends came to 19 bases. CDR1 is MNHEY, CDR2 SVGEGT, per germline. There are 16 residues in the CDR3. CDR3 sequence reads: CASSFDAGAENQPQHF. In DNA form, the CDR3 reads TGTGCCAGCAGCTTCGACGCGGGGGCGGAAAATCAGCCCCAGCATTTT.

This rearrangement joins TRBV5-1 to TRBJ2-5, with 12 bases aligning to TRBD1. This CDR3 has 17 amino acids. V lost 1 base and J lost 5; bases outside the gene matches: 9. Germline values: CDR1 SGHRS, CDR2 YFSETQ. DNA for the CDR3: TGCGCCAGCAGCTTGAACCCGGGACAGGGGGCGACGGAGACCCAGTACTTC. It specifies CASSLNPGQGATETQYF.

The chain uses TRBV12-3 or TRBV12-4 and TRBJ1-5; the D gene is possibly TRBD1 (6 bases). The V end lost 5 bases, the J end lost 4 bases, and 9 bases lay between the germline ends. The CDR3 totals 13 residues. The CDR3 nucleotides read TGTGCCAGCAGTGGACAGAGGAATCAGCCCCAGCATTTT. It translates to CASSGQRNQPQHF.

A single count supports this clone. The CDR3 coding sequence is TGTGCCAGCAGTGGGACTAGCGGCGGTCAGGAGCAGTTCTTC. As protein: CASSGTSGGQEQFF. The chain links TRBV28 to TRBJ2-1, with 11 bases aligning to TRBD2. J gave up 10 bases and V 5 bases, and 7 bases lay outside the gene matches. CDR1 and CDR2 (germline): MDHEN, SYDVKM. The CDR3 spans 14 residues.

The chain joins TRBV6-1 to TRBJ2-7, with D uncertain. The length of the CDR3 is 18 residues. Germline CDR1 reads MNHNS; CDR2 reads SASEGT. V lost 0 bases and J 3 bases, leaving 21 bases between the germline ends. CDR3 sequence: CASSEASYAAAENYEQYF. The DNA for the CDR3 is TGTGCCAGCAGTGAAGCTTCCTATGCGGCGGCCGAAAACTACGAGCAGTACTTC.